This entry lists 21 T cell receptor beta chains sequenced from one sample in a study of blood T cell repertoires in COVID-19. Profiling relied on immunoSEQ multiplex PCR, and the TCRdb table lists in-frame clones only, not all of them. The sample has fewer than 80,000 clones, 85% to 90% seen once. Material for sequencing was peripheral blood. These receptors were taken from a human donor in a cohort sampled during active COVID-19.

The V gene is TRBV30, the J gene TRBJ2-5; TRBD2 might be the D (5 bases). The germline gives CDR1 GTSNPN, CDR2 SVGIG (reference sequence). The CDR3 consists of 14 residues. V dropped 0 bases and J dropped 4 bases, with 12 bases sitting between them. The chain's CDR3 is CAWSVVPGRETQYF. DNA for the CDR3: TGTGCCTGGAGTGTAGTCCCGGGGAGAGAGACCCAGTACTTC.

The V call is TRBV5-5, the J call TRBJ2-1; perhaps TRBD1 as D (6 bases). Germline lookup yields CDR1 SGHKS and CDR2 YYEKEE (reference sequence). CDR3 length equals 14 residues. The V end lost 6 bases, the J end lost 9 bases, and 19 bases lay between the germline ends. The chain's CDR3 is CASTLSSLGGEQFF. CDR3 in DNA: TGTGCCAGCACCCTGAGTAGTCTAGGGGGTGAGCAGTTCTTC.

The V and J genes are TRBV6-4 and TRBJ1-5; 11 positions agree with TRBD1. V shed 1 base, J shed 5 bases, and the junction held 7 bases outside the gene matches. The CDR3 spans 17 residues. CDR1 and CDR2 from the germline V gene are MRHNA and SNTAGT. CDR3 region: CASSDCLDRGLYQPQHF. CDR3 sequence (DNA): TGTGCCAGCAGTGACTGCTTGGACAGGGGGCTTTATCAGCCCCAGCATTTT.

The V and J genes are TRBV7-9 and TRBJ2-1, with 9 bases that match TRBD2. Germline V lookup: CDR1 SEHNR, CDR2 FQNEAQ (reference sequence). The V and J ends lost 3 bases and 7 bases, in that order; junction bases with no gene match: 7. The CDR3 loop spans 15 amino acids. The CDR3, as DNA: TGTGCCAGCAGCTTGTTAGCGGGAGCCGGTAATGAGCAGTTCTTC. It yields the protein CASSLLAGAGNEQFF.

The chain carries TRBV7-9 and TRBJ2-3; 7 nucleotides line up with TRBD2. The trim removed 5 bases at V and 0 bases at J, leaving 11 bases unmatched. The V gene's germline CDR1 is SEHNR and CDR2 FQNEAQ (reference sequence). The CDR3 has 17 amino acids. The CDR3 coding sequence is TGTGCCAGCAGCCACCGACGACTAGCAACTAGCACAGATACGCAGTATTTT. Encoded protein: CASSHRRLATSTDTQYF.

V usage is TRBV20-1 and J usage is TRBJ2-5, with D uncertain. CDR1 and CDR2 from the germline V gene are DFQATT and SNEGSKA (reference sequence). The CDR3 is 11 amino acids. Trimming took 3 bases from V and 2 from J, leaving 4 bases between them. In DNA, the CDR3 is TGCAGTGCTAGCACACAAGAGACCCAGTACTTC. The encoded protein is CSASTQETQYF.

This clone was seen a single time. The V call is TRBV5-5, the J call TRBJ2-2; possibly TRBD2 for D (5 bases). The CDR3 loop spans 16 amino acids. CDR1 and CDR2 from the germline V gene are SGHKS and YYEKEE (reference sequence). Deletions cut 3 bases from V and 1 base from J, with 13 bases between. The chain's CDR3 is CASSYFARVNTGELFF. CDR3 nucleotides: TGTGCCAGCAGCTATTTTGCGAGGGTGAACACCGGGGAGCTGTTTTTT.

The table lists this clone with a few counts. The rearrangement joins TRBV19 to TRBJ1-5; 8 positions match TRBD1. The length of the CDR3 is 16 residues. V trimming: 5 bases; J trimming: 2 bases; junction bases outside the gene matches: 8. Germline V gene lookup returns CDR1 LNHDA and CDR2 SQIVND (reference sequence). CDR3 region: CASSPQKGQGNQPQHF. The CDR3 bases are TGTGCCAGTAGTCCCCAGAAGGGACAGGGCAATCAGCCCCAGCATTTT. Full variable domain (missing parts from reference TRBV19 and TRBJ1-5): DGGITQSPKYLFRKEGQNVTLSCEQNLNHDAMYWYRQDPGQGLRLIYYSQIVNDFQKGDIAEGYSVSREKKESFPLTVTSAQKNPTAFYLCASSPQKGQGNQPQHFGDGTRLSIL.

The V call is TRBV5-1, the J call TRBJ1-4; D remains unclear. Deletions cut 5 bases from V and 7 bases from J, with 15 bases between. CDR3 length: 14 residues. Looked up from germline, CDR1 is SGHRS and CDR2 is YFSETQ. The DNA for the CDR3 is TGCGCCAGCAGGTCGACCCCCACGGGTGAAAAACTGTTTTTT. Its protein is CASRSTPTGEKLFF.

This clone was detected a few times. The V call is TRBV9, the J call TRBJ2-7, with TRBD1 as a possible D gene (5 bases). V lost 0 bases to trimming and J lost 6 bases, with 13 bases between them. CDR3 length: 14 residues. Germline V gene lookup returns CDR1 SGDLS and CDR2 YYNGEE. In DNA, the CDR3 is TGTGCCAGCAGCGTAGGCAGGGCTCTCTCCGAGCAGTACTTC. Translated: CASSVGRALSEQYF.

The chain combines TRBV5-1 with TRBJ2-7; 7 bases are a match to TRBD1. The junction had 7 bases not matched to a gene; V was cut back by 4 bases and J by 3 bases. The CDR3 loop spans 14 amino acids. The germline CDR1 and CDR2 sequences are SGHRS and YFSETQ. The CDR3 DNA follows: TGCGCCAGCAGCCCAGGGACAGATTTCTACGAGCAGTACTTC. Its translation: CASSPGTDFYEQYF.

This clone was detected once. The chain carries TRBV5-6 and TRBJ1-5, with D possibly matching TRBD1 (6 bases). CDR1 SGHDT and CDR2 YYEEEE come from the germline V gene. The CDR3 is 17 amino acids. V lost 3 bases and J 7 bases, leaving 23 bases between the germline ends. The CDR3, as DNA: TGTGCCAGCAGCTCCCACAGGGCGGGTCTATTGACGCAGCCCCAGCATTTT. Encoded protein: CASSSHRAGLLTQPQHF.

The chain recombines TRBV5-1 with TRBJ2-5; D perhaps matches TRBD2 (7 bases). This CDR3 comprises 20 residues. The germline V gene encodes CDR1 SGHRS and CDR2 YFSETQ. The V and J ends lost 1 base and 5 bases respectively, with 30 bases between them. The CDR3 loop reads CASSLTRSNNIGGGSETQYF. The DNA for the CDR3 is TGCGCCAGCAGCTTGACACGATCAAACAATATAGGGGGAGGGAGCGAGACCCAGTACTTC.

The V call is TRBV7-9, the J call TRBJ1-1; D not certain. There are 13 residues in the CDR3. The V end was cut by 6 bases, the J end by 2 bases, with 10 bases between. Germline loops: CDR1 SEHNR, CDR2 FQNEAQ (reference sequence). The DNA of the CDR3 is TGTGCCAGCAGTATTGACACAAACACTGAAGCTTTCTTT. It codes for CASSIDTNTEAFF.

V gene TRBV18 combines with J gene TRBJ2-7; TRBD2 might be the D (6 bases). Per germline, CDR1 KGHSH and CDR2 LQKENI. The CDR3 sequence is 15 residues long. The germline V and J ends were trimmed by 2 bases and 2 bases, with 13 bases remaining between them. CDR3 region: CASSPGQGGTYEQYF. The CDR3 nucleotides read TGTGCCAGCTCACCAGGGCAGGGAGGCACCTACGAGCAGTACTTC. The full variable domain, with the rest looked up from reference TRBV18 and TRBJ2-7, is NAGVMQNPRHLVRRRGQEARLRCSPMKGHSHVYWYRQLPEEGLKFMVYLQKENIIDESGMPKERFSAEFPKEGPSILRIQQVVRGDSAAYFCASSPGQGGTYEQYFGPGTRLTVT.

The chain links TRBV2 to TRBJ2-1; 12 positions match TRBD1. The CDR3 extends over 16 amino acids. Germline V gene data show CDR1 as SNHLY and CDR2 as FYNNEI. The V gene end was trimmed by 6 bases and the J gene end by 3 bases; junction bases not matched to a gene: 6. CDR3 in amino acids: CASRMGQGAFYNEQFF. The DNA of the CDR3 is TGTGCCAGCAGGATGGGACAGGGGGCCTTCTACAATGAGCAGTTCTTC.

This chain links TRBV24-1 with TRBJ1-2; maybe TRBD1 (6 bases). The V gene lost 4 bases and the J gene lost 2 bases, with 10 bases spanning the gap. Germline V gene data show CDR1 as KGHDR and CDR2 as SFDVKD. This CDR3 has 14 amino acids. The CDR3 region has the DNA TGTGCCACCAGTGAACACACAGGGAACTATGGCTACACCTTC. It is translated as CATSEHTGNYGYTF.

This chain joins TRBV28 and TRBJ1-2, with TRBD1 matching 8 bases. Germline assignment: CDR1 MDHEN and CDR2 SYDVKM. This CDR3 region has 14 residues. Trimming cost V 6 bases and J 4 bases; bases outside gene matches: 7. The CDR3 DNA follows: TGTGCCAGCAGCTCGGGACAGGCTAGCTATGGCTACACCTTC. Protein: CASSSGQASYGYTF.

This clone was seen just once. This chain links TRBV7-9 with TRBJ2-3; D is possibly TRBD2 (6 bases). CDR3 length: 15 residues. Trimming pared 5 bases from V and 1 base from J, leaving 13 bases between. The germline V gene has CDR1 SEHNR and CDR2 FQNEAQ (reference sequence). The CDR3 DNA reads TGTGCCAGCAGCGGTGGGCGGGGCCGCACAGATACGCAGTATTTT. Translation gives CASSGGRGRTDTQYF.

This chain uses TRBV4-3 with TRBJ2-1, with TRBD2 identical over 12 bases. Losses at the gene ends were 0 bases for V and 3 bases for J; bases not matched to a gene: 6. This CDR3 is built from 18 residues. The V gene's germline CDR1 is LGHNA and CDR2 YSLEER. As DNA, the CDR3 is TGCGCCAGCAGCCAAGAACTAGCGGGGGGCCCAGACTACAATGAGCAGTTCTTC. This codes for CASSQELAGGPDYNEQFF.

This chain uses TRBV6-2 or TRBV6-3 with TRBJ2-1, with D possibly being TRBD2 (6 bases). The CDR3 sequence is 16 residues long. Germline CDR1 is MNHEY and CDR2 is SVGEGT. V was pared by 7 bases and J by 0 bases, with 16 bases between. The CDR3 spells CASTPGGLYSYNEQFF. DNA for the CDR3: TGTGCCAGCACCCCCGGGGGACTGTACTCCTACAATGAGCAGTTCTTC.